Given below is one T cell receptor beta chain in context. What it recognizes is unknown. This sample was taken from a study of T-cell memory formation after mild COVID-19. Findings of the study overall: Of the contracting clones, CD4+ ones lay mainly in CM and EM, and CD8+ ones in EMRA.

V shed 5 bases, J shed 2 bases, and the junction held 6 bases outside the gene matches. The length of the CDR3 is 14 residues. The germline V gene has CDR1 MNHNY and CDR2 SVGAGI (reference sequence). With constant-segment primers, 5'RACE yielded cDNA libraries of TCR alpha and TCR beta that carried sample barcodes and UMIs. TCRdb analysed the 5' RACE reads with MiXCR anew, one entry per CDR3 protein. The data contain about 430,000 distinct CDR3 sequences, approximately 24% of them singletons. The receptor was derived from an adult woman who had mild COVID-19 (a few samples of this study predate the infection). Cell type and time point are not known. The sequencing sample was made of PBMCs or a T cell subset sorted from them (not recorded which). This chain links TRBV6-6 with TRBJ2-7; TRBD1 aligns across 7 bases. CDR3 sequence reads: CASSNYGQAYEQYF. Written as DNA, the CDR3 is TGTGCCAGCAGTAACTATGGACAGGCCTACGAGCAGTACTTC.